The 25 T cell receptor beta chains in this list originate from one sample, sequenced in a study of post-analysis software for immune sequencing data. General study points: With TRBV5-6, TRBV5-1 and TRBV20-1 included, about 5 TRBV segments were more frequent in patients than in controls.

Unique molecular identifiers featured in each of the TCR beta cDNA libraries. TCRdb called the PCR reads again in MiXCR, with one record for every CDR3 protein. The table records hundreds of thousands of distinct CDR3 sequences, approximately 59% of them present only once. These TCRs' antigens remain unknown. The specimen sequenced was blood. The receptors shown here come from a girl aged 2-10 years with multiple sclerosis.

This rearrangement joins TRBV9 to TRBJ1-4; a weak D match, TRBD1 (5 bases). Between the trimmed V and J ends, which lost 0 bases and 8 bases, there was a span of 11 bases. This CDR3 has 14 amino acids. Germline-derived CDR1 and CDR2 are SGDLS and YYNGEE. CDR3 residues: CASSVAVGGEKLFF. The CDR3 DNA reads TGTGCCAGCAGCGTAGCCGTGGGGGGAGAAAAACTGTTTTTT.

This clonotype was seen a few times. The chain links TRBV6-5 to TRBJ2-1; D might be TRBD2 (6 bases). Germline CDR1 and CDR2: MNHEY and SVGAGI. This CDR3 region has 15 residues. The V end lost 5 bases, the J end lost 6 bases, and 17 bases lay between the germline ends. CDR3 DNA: TGTGCCAGCAGTCTAGAAGGCGGGGTTGGCAATGAGCAGTTCTTC. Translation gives CASSLEGGVGNEQFF.

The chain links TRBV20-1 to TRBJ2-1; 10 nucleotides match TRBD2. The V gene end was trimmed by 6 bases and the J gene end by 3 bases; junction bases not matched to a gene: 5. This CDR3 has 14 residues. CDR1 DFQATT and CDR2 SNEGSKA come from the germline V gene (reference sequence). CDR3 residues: CSAPLAGVYNEQFF. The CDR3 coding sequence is TGCAGTGCCCCTCTAGCGGGAGTCTACAATGAGCAGTTCTTC.

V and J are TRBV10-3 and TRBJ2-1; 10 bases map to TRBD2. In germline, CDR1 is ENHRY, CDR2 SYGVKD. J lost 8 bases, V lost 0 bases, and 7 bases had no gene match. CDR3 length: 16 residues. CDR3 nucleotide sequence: TGTGCCATCAGTGAGTCGGGGCTAGCGGGGGTCGATGAGCAGTTCTTC. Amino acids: CAISESGLAGVDEQFF.

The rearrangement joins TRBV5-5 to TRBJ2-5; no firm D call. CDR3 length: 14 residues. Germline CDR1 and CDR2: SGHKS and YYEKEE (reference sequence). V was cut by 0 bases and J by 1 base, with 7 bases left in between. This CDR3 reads CASSLGLLQETQYF. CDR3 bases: TGTGCCAGCAGCTTGGGGCTCCTCCAAGAGACCCAGTACTTC.

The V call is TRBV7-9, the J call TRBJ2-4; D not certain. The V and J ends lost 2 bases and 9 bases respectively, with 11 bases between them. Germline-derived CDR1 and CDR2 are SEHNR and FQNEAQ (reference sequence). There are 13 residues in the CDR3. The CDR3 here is CASSLQGLGIQYF. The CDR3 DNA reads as TGTGCCAGCAGCTTACAAGGTCTGGGCATTCAGTACTTC.

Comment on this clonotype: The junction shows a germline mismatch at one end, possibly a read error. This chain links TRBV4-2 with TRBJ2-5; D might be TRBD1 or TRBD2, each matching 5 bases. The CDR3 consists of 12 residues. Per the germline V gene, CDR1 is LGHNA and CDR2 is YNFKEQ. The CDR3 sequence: CASSQMDGTQYF. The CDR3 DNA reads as TGTGCCAGCAGCCAGATGGACGGGACCCAGTATTTC.

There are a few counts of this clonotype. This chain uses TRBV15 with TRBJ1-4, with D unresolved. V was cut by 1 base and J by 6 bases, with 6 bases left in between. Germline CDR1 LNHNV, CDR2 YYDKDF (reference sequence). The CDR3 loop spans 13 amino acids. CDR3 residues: CATSRGLDEKLFF. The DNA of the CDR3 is TGTGCCACCAGCAGAGGTTTAGATGAAAAACTGTTTTTT. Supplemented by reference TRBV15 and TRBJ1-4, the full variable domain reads DAMVIQNPRYQVTQFGKPVTLSCSQTLNHNVMYWYQQKSSQAPKLLFHYYDKDFNNEADTPDNFQSRRPNTSFCFLDIRSPGLGDTAMYLCATSRGLDEKLFFGSGTQLSVL.

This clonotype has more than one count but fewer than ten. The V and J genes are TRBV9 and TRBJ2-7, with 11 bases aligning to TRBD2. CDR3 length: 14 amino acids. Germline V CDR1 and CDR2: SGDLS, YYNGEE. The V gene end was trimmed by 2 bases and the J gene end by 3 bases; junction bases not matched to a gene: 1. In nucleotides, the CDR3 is TGTGCCAGCAGCGTCGGGACTAGCGGCTACGAGCAGTACTTC. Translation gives CASSVGTSGYEQYF.

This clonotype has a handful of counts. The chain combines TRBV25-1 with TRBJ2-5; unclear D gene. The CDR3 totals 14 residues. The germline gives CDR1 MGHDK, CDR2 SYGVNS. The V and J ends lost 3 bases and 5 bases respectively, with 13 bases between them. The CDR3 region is CASSDSGRSETQYF. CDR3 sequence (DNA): TGTGCCAGCAGTGATTCGGGTCGTTCGGAGACCCAGTACTTC.

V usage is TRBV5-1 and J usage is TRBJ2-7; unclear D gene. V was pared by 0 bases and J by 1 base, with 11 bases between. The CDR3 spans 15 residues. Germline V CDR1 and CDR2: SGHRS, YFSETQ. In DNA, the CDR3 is TGCGCCAGCAGCTTGGAGCCCGGTATATCCTACGAGCAGTACTTC. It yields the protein CASSLEPGISYEQYF.

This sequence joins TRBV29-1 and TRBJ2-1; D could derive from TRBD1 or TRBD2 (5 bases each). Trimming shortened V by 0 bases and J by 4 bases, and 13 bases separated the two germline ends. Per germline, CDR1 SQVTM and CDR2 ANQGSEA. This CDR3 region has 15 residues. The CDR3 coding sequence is TGCAGCGTTGAAGATGCAGGGACGGGGTACAATGAGCAGTTCTTC. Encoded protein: CSVEDAGTGYNEQFF.

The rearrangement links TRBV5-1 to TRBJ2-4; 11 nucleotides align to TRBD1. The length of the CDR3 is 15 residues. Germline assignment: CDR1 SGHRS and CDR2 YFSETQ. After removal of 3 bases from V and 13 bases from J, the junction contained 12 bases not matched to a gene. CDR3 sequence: CASSSGWGQGEEQYF. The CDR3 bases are TGCGCCAGCAGCTCCGGGTGGGGACAGGGGGAGGAGCAGTACTTC. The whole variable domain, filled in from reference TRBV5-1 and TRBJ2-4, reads KAGVTQTPRYLIKTRGQQVTLSCSPISGHRSVSWYQQTPGQGLQFLFEYFSETQRNKGNFPGRFSGRQFSNSRSEMNVSTLELGDSALYLCASSSGWGQGEEQYFGAGTRLSVL.

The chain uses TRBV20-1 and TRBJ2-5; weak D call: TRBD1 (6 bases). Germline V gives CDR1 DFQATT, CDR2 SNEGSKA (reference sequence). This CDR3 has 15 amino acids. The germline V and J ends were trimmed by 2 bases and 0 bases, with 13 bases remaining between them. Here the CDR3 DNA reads TGCAGTGCTAGAAGGGCAGGGGCGAACCAAGAGACCCAGTACTTC. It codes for CSARRAGANQETQYF.

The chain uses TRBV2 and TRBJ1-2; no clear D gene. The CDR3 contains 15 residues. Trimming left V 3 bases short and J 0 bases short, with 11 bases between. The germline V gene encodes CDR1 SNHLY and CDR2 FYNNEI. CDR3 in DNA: TGTGCCAGCAGTGAGGAGGCCGTACCTAACTATGGCTACACCTTC. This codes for CASSEEAVPNYGYTF.

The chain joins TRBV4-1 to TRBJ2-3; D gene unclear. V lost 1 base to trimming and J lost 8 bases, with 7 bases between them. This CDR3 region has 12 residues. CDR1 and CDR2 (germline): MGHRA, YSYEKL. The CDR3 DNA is TGCGCCAGCAGCCAAGGGAGCCCTACGCAGTATTTT. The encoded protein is CASSQGSPTQYF.

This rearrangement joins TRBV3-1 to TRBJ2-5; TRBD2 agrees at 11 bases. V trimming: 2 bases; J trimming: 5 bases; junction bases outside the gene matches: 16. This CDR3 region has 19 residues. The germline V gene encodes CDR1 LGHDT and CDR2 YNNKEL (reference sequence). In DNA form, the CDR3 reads TGTGCCAGCAGCCAAACTAGCGGGAGAGGGTTTTGGGAGCGGGAGACCCAGTACTTC. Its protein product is CASSQTSGRGFWERETQYF.

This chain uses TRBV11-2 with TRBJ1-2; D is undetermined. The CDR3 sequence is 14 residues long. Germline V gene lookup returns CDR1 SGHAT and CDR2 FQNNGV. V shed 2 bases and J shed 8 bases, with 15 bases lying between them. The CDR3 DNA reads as TGTGCCAGCAGCTTAAACGCCGAGCTTTTGGGCTACACCTTC. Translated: CASSLNAELLGYTF.

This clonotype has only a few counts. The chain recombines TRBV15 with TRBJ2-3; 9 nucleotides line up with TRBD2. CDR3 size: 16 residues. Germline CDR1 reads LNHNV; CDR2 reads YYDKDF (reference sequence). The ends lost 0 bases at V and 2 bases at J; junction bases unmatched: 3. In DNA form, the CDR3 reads TGTGCCACCAGCAGAGATACTAGCGGGTTCACAGATACGCAGTATTTT. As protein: CATSRDTSGFTDTQYF.

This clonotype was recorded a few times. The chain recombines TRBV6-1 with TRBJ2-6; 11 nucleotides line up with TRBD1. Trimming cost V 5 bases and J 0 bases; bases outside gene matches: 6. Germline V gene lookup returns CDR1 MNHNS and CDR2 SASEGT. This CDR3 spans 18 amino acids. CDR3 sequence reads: CASSLGTGGSSGANVLTF. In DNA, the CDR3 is TGTGCCAGCAGTCTCGGGACAGGGGGGAGCTCTGGGGCCAACGTCCTGACTTTC.

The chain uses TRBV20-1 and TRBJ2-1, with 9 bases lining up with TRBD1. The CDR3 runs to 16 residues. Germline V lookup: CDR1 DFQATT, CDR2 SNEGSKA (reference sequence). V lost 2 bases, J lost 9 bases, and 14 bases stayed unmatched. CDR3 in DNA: TGCAGTGCTAGAAACCTCCGGGACAGGGTGTCGGGTGAGCAGTTCTTC. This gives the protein CSARNLRDRVSGEQFF.

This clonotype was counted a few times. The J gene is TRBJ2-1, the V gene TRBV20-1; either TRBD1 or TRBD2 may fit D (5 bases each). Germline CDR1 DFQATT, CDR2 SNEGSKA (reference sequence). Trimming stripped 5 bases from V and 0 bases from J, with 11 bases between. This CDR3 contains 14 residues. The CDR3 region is CSARDPSSYNEQFF. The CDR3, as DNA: TGCAGTGCTCGGGACCCGAGCTCCTACAATGAGCAGTTCTTC.

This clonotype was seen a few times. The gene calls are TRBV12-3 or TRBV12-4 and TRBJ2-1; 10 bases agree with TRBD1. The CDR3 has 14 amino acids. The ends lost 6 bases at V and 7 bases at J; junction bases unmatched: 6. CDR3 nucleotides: TGTGCCAGCAGGGGGACAGGGGCGGGGAATGAGCAGTTCTTC. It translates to CASRGTGAGNEQFF.

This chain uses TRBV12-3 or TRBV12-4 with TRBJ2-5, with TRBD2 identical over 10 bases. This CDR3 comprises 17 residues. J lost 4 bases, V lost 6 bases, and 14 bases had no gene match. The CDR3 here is CASSPSWSGGVRETQYF. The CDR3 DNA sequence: TGTGCCAGCAGCCCCAGTTGGAGCGGGGGGGTCCGAGAGACCCAGTACTTC.

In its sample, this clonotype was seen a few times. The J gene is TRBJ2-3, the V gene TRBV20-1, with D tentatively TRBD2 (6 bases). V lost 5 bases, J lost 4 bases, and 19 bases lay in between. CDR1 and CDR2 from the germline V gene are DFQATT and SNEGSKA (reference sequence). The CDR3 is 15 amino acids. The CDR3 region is CSAQPARGIPDTQYF. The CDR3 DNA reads TGCAGTGCTCAACCGGCGCGGGGTATCCCAGATACGCAGTATTTT.